Included here is one T cell receptor (beta chain) sequence, with context. This clone's antigen is unknown. One base away there is no much larger clone; base qualities are not given. This sample is part of a study of OX40 agonist ivuxolimab in advanced cancers. For the wider study: The costimulatory receptor OX40 (CD134) was targeted by ivuxolimab, a fully human IgG2 agonistic monoclonal antibody. Intravenous ivuxolimab was administered to patients every 2 weeks at six dose levels: 0.01, 0.1, 0.3, 1.5, 3 and 10 mg/kg. Of the 50 or so patients in dose escalation, some 20 had hepatocellular carcinoma, approximately 15 had melanoma, 9 had renal cell carcinoma and 9 had head and neck cancer. A male proportion of 82.7% and a mean age of 60 years, ranging from about 23 to 79, were recorded for the dose-escalation cohort. Prior anti-PD-1, anti-PD-L1 or anti-CTLA-4 therapy was permitted, and checkpoint inhibitors had been received by less than 45% of dose-escalation patients. Partial responses were achieved by three dose-escalation patients, of whom one had hepatocellular carcinoma and two had cutaneous melanoma. The purpose of peripheral TCRbeta sequencing was to test whether ivuxolimab changed TCR sequence diversity and led to clonal T-cell expansion. The monotherapy dose-escalation portion (N ≈ 56 patients) of the phase I ivuxolimab trial is reported in the paper. Paper-wide results and their limitations: After ivuxolimab, expanded clones were on average more numerous among CD8+ T cells than among CD4+ T cells. At doses of 0.1 to 3.0 mg/kg, clonal expansion of both CD4+ and CD8+ T cells in blood was seen between baseline and week 6. Partial responders in the 0.1-3.0 mg/kg groups had among the lowest normalized peripheral clonal expansion, especially among CD8+ T cells. Low levels of normalized T-cell clonal expansion were also seen in some patients who did not respond. The antigen specificity of the clonally expanded peripheral T cells was not determined.

The germline ends are 11 bases apart after V is trimmed by 5 bases and J by 1 base. Taken from the germline V gene, the CDR1 and CDR2 loops are MDHEN and SYDVKM. The CDR3, cysteine through phenylalanine, is 15 amino acids long. Only the CDR3 portion is preserved as DNA: 45 bases, with reading frame beginning at the first base. Patients with autoimmune disease history or receiving systemic immunosuppression were excluded from the trial. In every dose cohort, peripheral blood was drawn for TCR sequencing at baseline, cycle 4 day 1, and cycle 7 day 1. The samples were taken from a phase I, first-in-human, multicenter, open-label dose-escalation trial of ivuxolimab. The trial enrolled adults with locally advanced or metastatic head and neck squamous cell, hepatocellular, melanoma or renal cell carcinoma. Before TCR sequencing, CD4+ and CD8+ T cells were separately sorted from peripheral blood. Genomic DNA was extracted from sorted cells for sequencing of the TCRbeta CDR3 region. The immunoSEQ Assay was used to sequence the TCRbeta CDR3 regions. The table comes from immuneACCESS by way of TCRdb, which keeps in-frame sequences with V and J called. Part of the clones is missing from these tables; in studies checked, under half for an unresolved V gene and the rest for unknown reasons. The sample records fewer than 110,000 clones, around 93% of which are singletons. The leading ten clones occupy about 1.2% of the sample.

This receptor was taken from an adult with an advanced solid tumor such as melanoma, head and neck, liver or kidney cancer. The source was CD4+ or CD8+ T cells sorted from blood, collected in a trial of the OX40 agonist ivuxolimab. Rearrangement joined TRBV28 to TRBJ2-2; tentative D gene TRBD2, with 6 bases matching. The bases read TGTGCCAGCAGTGGCTCCGGGAGGAACACCGGGGAGCTGTTTTTT. This gives the protein CASSGSGRNTGELFF.